Here is one T cell receptor (beta chain) with its context. The data originate from a study of blood T cell repertoires in COVID-19. Data came from immunoSEQ multiplex PCR; TCRdb stores just in-frame clones and leaves some out. The sample includes about 430,000 clones, roughly 88% of them seen just once. V was clipped by 7 bases and J by 0 bases, with 6 bases between them. CDR3 length: 13 amino acids. The V gene's germline CDR1 is ENHRY and CDR2 SYGVKD. The sequence derives from a woman aged 25 to 39 with acute COVID-19. The sequencing sample was made of PBMCs or T cells enriched from blood (not recorded which). The chain uses TRBV10-3 and TRBJ1-4; D unresolved. CDR3 nucleotide sequence: TGTGCCATCAAGGGAGCAACTAATGAAAAACTGTTTTTT. Residues: CAIKGATNEKLFF.